This is a list of T cell receptor beta chains from one sample in a study of cytomegalovirus exposure and HLA in healthy donors. Assay used: immunoSEQ multiplex PCR; TCRdb lists only in-frame clones, some missing. The sample records 150,000 to 200,000 clones, around four fifths being singletons. Sequenced sample: PBMCs. The receptor source for this set is a female donor in good health and CMV-seronegative. CDR3s include the opening cysteine and the closing phenylalanine or tryptophan. D genes are given only for firm matches. Rows may omit the clone size; those that give it use once, few, many or a size class.

J,size,V,D,CDR3,DNA
TRBJ1-1,-,TRBV11-3,TRBD1,CASSSGDRGSSNTEAFF,TGTGCCAGCAGCTCGGGCGACAGGGGGTCAAGCAACACTGAAGCTTTCTTT
TRBJ2-1,-,TRBV5-1,TRBD2,CASSLVGNSGSGFF,TGCGCCAGCAGCTTGGTAGGGAATAGCGGGAGTGGGTTCTTC
TRBJ2-7,-,TRBV15,-,CATSTGLTYEQYF,TGTGCCACCAGCACAGGACTGACTTACGAGCAGTACTTC
TRBJ1-1,few,TRBV5-8,-,CASSLVPDMNTEAFF,TGTGCCAGCAGCTTGGTTCCGGACATGAACACTGAAGCTTTCTTT
TRBJ1-5,-,TRBV7-2,-,CASSLVVNSNQPQHF,TGTGCCAGCAGCTTAGTAGTTAATAGCAATCAGCCCCAGCATTTT
TRBJ2-7,-,TRBV28,TRBD2,CASRSSGSTYEQYF,TGTGCCAGCAGGTCTAGCGGTTCTACCTACGAGCAGTACTTC
TRBJ2-3,-,TRBV19,-,CASQTGTSTDTQYF,TGTGCCAGTCAGACGGGGACTAGCACAGATACGCAGTATTTT
TRBJ2-7,few,TRBV9,-,CASSASPLGAEVLDEQYF,TGTGCCAGCAGCGCCTCCCCGTTAGGGGCGGAAGTCCTGGACGAGCAGTACTTC
TRBJ2-1,-,TRBV6-1,TRBD1,CASTKGQENNEQFF,TGTGCCAGCACTAAGGGACAGGAGAACAATGAGCAGTTCTTC
TRBJ2-1,once,TRBV7-9,-,CASSLENRQEQFF,TGTGCCAGCAGCTTAGAGAATAGACAGGAGCAGTTCTTC
TRBJ1-5,-,TRBV2,-,CATTRTGIQPQHF,TGTGCCACCACCCGGACGGGGATTCAGCCCCAGCATTTT
TRBJ2-3,-,TRBV19,-,CASSTRSADTQYF,TGTGCCAGTAGCACTCGTTCCGCAGATACGCAGTATTTT
TRBJ2-1,-,TRBV29-1,-,CSVGGGVYNEQFF,TGCAGCGTTGGCGGGGGCGTATACAATGAGCAGTTCTTC
TRBJ1-1,-,TRBV5-1,-,CASSQMDTDTEAFF,TGCGCCAGCAGCCAGATGGACACCGACACTGAAGCTTTCTTT
TRBJ1-2,-,TRBV6-1,TRBD1,CASSSPDYRGLGYTF,TGTGCCAGCAGTTCTCCTGACTACAGGGGCCTGGGCTACACCTTC
TRBJ2-3,-,TRBV18,-,CASARASSTDTQYF,TGTGCCAGCGCGAGGGCATCCAGCACAGATACGCAGTATTTT
TRBJ1-4,-,TRBV6-6,-,CASSTHTGQTREKLFF,TGTGCCAGCAGTACTCACACGGGGCAGACTAGGGAAAAACTGTTTTTT
TRBJ1-1,few,TRBV5-4,-,CASSWGDTEAFF,TGTGCCAGCAGCTGGGGAGACACTGAAGCTTTCTTT
TRBJ2-1,-,TRBV4-2,TRBD2,CASSHLRTSGGSSYNEQFF,TGTGCCAGCAGCCACCTCCGGACTAGCGGGGGGAGCTCCTACAATGAGCAGTTCTTC
TRBJ2-1,-,TRBV4-2,TRBD2,CASSPGIAGELNEQFF,TGTGCCAGCAGCCCCGGAATAGCGGGAGAATTGAATGAGCAGTTCTTC
TRBJ1-5,-,TRBV14,TRBD1,CASSQERCQGVPSNQPQHF,TGTGCCAGCAGCCAAGAAAGGTGCCAGGGGGTACCTAGCAATCAGCCCCAGCATTTT
TRBJ2-4,-,TRBV5-4,-,CASSLEGVWQYF,TGTGCCAGCAGCTTGGAGGGGGTCTGGCAGTACTTC
TRBJ1-1,few,TRBV30,-,CASTRVATEAFF,TGTGCCTCTACACGGGTGGCCACTGAAGCTTTCTTT
TRBJ1-2,-,TRBV7-3,TRBD1,CASSLGIRDRGNYGYTF,TGTGCCAGCAGCTTGGGGATTCGGGACAGGGGTAACTATGGCTACACCTTC
TRBJ2-5,few,TRBV7-2,TRBD2,CASSLAGTSGQETQYF,TGTGCCAGCAGCTTAGCAGGGACTAGCGGGCAAGAGACCCAGTACTTC
TRBJ2-3,-,TRBV7-9,-,CASSLRQRIDTDTQYF,TGTGCCAGCAGCTTAAGGCAGCGGATCGACACAGATACGCAGTATTTT
TRBJ2-1,few,TRBV4-3,TRBD1,CASSPEDRDSYNEQFF,TGCGCCAGCAGCCCGGAGGACAGGGATTCCTACAATGAGCAGTTCTTC
TRBJ1-6,-,TRBV7-2,-,CASSSRSRSPLHF,TGTGCCAGCAGCTCACGGAGCCGAAGTCCCCTCCACTTT